This T cell receptor beta chain was captured in a study of human T cells and chemical hapten exposure. Time point reported: patch test 3, about 24 weeks after DPC sensitization. Indicated treatment: therapeutic diphenylcyclopropenone sensitization with weekly scalp DPC. Extraction yielded total RNA from whole blood (unfractionated). This clonotype was counted between two and nine times. From the RACE reads, TCRdb called clonotypes with MiXCR, one entry per CDR3 protein. This table has 150,000 to 200,000 distinct CDR3 sequences, around a quarter appearing once. The source material was whole blood, sampled in connection with sensitization to the hapten diphenylcyclopropenone (DPC). The clonotype was recovered from a woman under 30 with alopecia areata. Some clones in this sample may be carry-over from other donors' samples.

In DNA form, the CDR3 reads TGTGCCAGCAGTGAAGTCAGGGATGAGCAGTTCTTC. The encoded protein is CASSEVRDEQFF. The gene calls are TRBV2 and TRBJ2-1, with a tentative D call TRBD1 (5 bases). The CDR3 runs 12 residues. Per germline, CDR1 SNHLY and CDR2 FYNNEI. V was clipped by 1 base and J by 8 bases, with 6 bases between them.